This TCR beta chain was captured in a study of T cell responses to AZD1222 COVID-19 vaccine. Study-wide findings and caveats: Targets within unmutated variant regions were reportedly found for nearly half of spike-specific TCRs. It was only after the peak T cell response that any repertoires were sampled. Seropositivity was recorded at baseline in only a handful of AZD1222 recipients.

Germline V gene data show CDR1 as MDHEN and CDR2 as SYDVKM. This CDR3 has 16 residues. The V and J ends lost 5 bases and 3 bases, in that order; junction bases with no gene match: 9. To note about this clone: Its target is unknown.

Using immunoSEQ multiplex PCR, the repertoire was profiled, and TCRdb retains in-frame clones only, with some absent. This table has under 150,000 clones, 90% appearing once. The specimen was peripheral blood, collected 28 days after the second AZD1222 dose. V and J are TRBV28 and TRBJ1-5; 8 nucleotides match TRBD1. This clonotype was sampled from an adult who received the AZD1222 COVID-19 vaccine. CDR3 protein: CASSHGDRGSNQPQHF. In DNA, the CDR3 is TGTGCCAGCAGTCACGGAGACAGGGGATCCAATCAGCCCCAGCATTTT.